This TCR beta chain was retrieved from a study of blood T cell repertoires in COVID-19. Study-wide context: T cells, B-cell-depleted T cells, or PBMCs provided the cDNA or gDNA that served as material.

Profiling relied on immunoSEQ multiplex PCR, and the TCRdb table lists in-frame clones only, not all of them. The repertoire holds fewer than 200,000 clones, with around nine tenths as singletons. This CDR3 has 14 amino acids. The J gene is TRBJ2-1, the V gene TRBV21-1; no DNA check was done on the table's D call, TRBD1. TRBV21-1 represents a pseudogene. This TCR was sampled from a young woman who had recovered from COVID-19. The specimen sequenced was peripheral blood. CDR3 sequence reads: CASSRGPTLNEQFF. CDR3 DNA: TGTGCCAGCAGCAGGGGGCCCACCCTCAATGAGCAGTTCTTC.